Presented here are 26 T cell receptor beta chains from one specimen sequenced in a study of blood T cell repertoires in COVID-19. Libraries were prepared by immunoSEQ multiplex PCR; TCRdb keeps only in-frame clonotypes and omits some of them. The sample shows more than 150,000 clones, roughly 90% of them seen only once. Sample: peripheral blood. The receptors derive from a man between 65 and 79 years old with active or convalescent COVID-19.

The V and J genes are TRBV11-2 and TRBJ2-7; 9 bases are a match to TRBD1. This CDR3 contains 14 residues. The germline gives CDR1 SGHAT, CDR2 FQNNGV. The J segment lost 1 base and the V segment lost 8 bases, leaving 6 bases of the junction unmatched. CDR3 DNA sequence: TGTGCCAGCGCCCGACAGGGGGTATCCTACGAGCAGTACTTC. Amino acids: CASARQGVSYEQYF.

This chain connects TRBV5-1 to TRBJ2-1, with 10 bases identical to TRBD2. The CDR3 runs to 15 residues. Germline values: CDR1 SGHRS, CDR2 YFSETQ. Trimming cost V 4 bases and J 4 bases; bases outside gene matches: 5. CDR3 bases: TGCGCCAGCAGCCCCGTTAGCGGGGGGTACAATGAGCAGTTCTTC. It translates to CASSPVSGGYNEQFF.

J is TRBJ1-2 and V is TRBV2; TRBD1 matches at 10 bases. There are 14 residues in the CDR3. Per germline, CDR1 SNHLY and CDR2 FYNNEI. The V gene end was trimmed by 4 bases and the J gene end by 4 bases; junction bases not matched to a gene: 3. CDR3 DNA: TGTGCCAGCAGTGGACAGGGGGCCACCTATGGCTACACCTTC. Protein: CASSGQGATYGYTF. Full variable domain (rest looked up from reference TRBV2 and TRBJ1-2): EPEVTQTPSHQVTQMGQEVILRCVPISNHLYFYWYRQILGQKVEFLVSFYNNEISEKSEIFDDQFSVERPDGSNFTLKIRSTKLEDSAMYFCASSGQGATYGYTFGSGTRLTVV.

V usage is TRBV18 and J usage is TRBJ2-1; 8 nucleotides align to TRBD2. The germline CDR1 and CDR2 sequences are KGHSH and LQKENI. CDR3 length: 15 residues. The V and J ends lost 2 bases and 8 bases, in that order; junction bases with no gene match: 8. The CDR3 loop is CASSPKSGSGDEQFF. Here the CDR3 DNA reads TGTGCCAGCTCACCAAAGAGCGGGAGTGGTGATGAGCAGTTCTTC.

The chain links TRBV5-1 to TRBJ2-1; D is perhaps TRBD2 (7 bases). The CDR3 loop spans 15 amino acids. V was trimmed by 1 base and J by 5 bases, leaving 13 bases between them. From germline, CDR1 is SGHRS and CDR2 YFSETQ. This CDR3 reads CASSLRRGTNNEQFF. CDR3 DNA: TGCGCCAGCAGCTTGAGGAGGGGGACTAACAATGAGCAGTTCTTC.

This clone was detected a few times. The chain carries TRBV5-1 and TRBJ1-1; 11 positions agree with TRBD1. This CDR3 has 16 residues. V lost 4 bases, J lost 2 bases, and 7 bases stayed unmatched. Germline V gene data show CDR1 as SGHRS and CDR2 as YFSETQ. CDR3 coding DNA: TGCGCCAGCAGCCCTCGGACAGGGGGCCTAAACACTGAAGCTTTCTTT. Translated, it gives CASSPRTGGLNTEAFF.

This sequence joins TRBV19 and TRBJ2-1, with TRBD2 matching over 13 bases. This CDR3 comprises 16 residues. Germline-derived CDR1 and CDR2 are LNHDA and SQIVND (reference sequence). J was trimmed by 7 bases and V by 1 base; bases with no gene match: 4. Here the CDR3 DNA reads TGTGCCAGTAGTATAGGACTAGCGGGGGGTTTTAATGAGCAGTTCTTC. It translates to CASSIGLAGGFNEQFF.

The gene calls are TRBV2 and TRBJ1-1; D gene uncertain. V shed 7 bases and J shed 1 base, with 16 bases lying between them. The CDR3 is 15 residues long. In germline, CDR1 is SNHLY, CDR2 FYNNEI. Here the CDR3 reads CASKADKYPNTEAFF. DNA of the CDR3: TGTGCCAGCAAGGCGGATAAATATCCGAACACTGAAGCTTTCTTT.

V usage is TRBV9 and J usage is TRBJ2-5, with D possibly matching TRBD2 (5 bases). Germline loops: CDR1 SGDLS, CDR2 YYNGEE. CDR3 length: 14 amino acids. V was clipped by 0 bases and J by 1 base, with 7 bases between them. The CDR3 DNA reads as TGTGCCAGCAGCGTAGGCGGGCCCCAAGAGACCCAGTACTTC. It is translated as CASSVGGPQETQYF.

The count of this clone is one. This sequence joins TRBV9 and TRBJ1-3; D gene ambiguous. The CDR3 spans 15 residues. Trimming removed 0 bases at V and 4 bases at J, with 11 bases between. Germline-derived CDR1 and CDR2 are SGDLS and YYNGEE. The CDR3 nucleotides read TGTGCCAGCAGCGTAGGCGGAGGATCAGGAAACACCATATATTTT. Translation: CASSVGGGSGNTIYF.

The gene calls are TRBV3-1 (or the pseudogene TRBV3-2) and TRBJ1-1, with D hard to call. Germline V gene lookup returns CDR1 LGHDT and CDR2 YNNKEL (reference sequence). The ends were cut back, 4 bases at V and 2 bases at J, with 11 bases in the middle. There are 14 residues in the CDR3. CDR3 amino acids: CASSPHGSNTEAFF. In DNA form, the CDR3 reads TGTGCCAGCAGCCCCCACGGTTCAAACACTGAAGCTTTCTTT.

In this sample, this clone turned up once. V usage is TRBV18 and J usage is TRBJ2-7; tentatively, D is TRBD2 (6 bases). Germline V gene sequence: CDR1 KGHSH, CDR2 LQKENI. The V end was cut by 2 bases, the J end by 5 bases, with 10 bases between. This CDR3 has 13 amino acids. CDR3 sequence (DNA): TGTGCCAGCTCACCAGGACTATTCGACGAGCAGTACTTC. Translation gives CASSPGLFDEQYF. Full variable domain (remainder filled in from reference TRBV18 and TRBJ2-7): NAGVMQNPRHLVRRRGQEARLRCSPMKGHSHVYWYRQLPEEGLKFMVYLQKENIIDESGMPKERFSAEFPKEGPSILRIQQVVRGDSAAYFCASSPGLFDEQYFGPGTRLTVT.

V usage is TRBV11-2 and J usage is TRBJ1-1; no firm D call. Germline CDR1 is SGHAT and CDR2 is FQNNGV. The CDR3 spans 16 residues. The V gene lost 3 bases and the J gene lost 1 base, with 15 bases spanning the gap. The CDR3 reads CASSFEPSFGNTEAFF. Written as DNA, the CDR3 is TGTGCCAGCAGCTTCGAACCTTCGTTCGGGAACACTGAAGCTTTCTTT.

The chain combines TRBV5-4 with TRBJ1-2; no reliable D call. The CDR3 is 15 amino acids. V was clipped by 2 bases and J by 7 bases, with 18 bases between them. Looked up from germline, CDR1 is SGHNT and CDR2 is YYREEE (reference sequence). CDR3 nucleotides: TGTGCCAGCAGCTTCTTCGTCAGTCAAATAACTGGCTACACCTTC. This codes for CASSFFVSQITGYTF. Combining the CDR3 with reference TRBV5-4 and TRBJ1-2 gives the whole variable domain ETGVTQSPTHLIKTRGQQVTLRCSSQSGHNTVSWYQQALGQGPQFIFQYYREEENGRGNFPPRFSGLQFPNYSSELNVNALELDDSALYLCASSFFVSQITGYTFGSGTRLTVV.

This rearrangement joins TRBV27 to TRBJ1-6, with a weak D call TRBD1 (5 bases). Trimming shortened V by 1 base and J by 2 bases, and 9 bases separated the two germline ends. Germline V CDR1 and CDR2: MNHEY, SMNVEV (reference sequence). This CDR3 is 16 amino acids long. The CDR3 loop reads CASSLLWGAYNSPLHF. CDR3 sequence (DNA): TGTGCCAGCAGTTTATTGTGGGGCGCCTATAATTCACCCCTCCACTTT.

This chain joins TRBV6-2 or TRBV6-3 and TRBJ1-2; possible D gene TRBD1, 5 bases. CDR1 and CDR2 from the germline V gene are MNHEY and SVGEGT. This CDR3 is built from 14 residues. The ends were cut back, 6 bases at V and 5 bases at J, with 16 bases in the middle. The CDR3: CASSIDSTLYGYTF. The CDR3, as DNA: TGTGCCAGCAGCATAGACAGTACTTTATATGGCTACACCTTC.

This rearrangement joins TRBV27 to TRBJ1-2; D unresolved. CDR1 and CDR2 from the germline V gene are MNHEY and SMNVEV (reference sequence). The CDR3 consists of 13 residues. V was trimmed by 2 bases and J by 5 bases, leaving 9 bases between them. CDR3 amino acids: CASSLGRIYGYTF. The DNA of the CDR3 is TGTGCCAGCAGTTTAGGGAGGATATATGGCTACACCTTC.

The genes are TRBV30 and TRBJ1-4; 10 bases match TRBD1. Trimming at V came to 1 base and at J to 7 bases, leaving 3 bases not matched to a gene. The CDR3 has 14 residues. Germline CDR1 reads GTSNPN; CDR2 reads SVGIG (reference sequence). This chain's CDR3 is CAWSEGTGAEKLFF. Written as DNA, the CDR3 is TGTGCCTGGAGTGAGGGGACAGGGGCTGAAAAACTGTTTTTT.

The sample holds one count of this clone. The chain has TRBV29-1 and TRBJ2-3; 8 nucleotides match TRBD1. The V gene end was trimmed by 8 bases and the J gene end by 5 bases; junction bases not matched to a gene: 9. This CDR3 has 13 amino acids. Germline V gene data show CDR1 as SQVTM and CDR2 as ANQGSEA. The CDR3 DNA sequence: TGCAGCACAAGCAGGGGGCTTGGAGATACGCAGTATTTT. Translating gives CSTSRGLGDTQYF.

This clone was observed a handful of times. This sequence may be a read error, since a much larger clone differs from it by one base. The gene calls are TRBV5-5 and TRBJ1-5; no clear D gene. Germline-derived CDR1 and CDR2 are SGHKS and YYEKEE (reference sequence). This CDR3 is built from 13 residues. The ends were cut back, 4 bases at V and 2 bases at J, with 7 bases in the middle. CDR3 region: CASSPQGNQPQHF. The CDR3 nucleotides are TGTGCCAGCAGCCCTCAGGGCAATCAGCCCCAGCATTTT.

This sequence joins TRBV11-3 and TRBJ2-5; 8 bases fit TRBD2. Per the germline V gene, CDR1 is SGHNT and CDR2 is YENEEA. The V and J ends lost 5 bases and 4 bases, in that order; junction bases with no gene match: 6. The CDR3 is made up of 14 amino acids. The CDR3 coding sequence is TGTGCCAGCAGCCGACCGGGGGGGACAGAGACCCAGTACTTC. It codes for CASSRPGGTETQYF.

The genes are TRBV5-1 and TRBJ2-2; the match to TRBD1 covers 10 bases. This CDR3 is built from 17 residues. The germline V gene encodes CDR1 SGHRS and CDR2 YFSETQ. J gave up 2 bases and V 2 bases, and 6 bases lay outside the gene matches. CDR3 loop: CASSLTKTGGNTGELFF. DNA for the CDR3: TGCGCCAGCAGCTTAACGAAGACAGGGGGCAACACCGGGGAGCTGTTTTTT.

The CDR3 region is CASSLKREPSGANVLTF. CDR3 DNA sequence: TGTGCCAGCAGCTTAAAGAGGGAACCTTCTGGGGCCAACGTCCTGACTTTC. The rearrangement uses TRBV7-3 and TRBJ2-6; possible D gene TRBD2, 5 bases. The CDR3 runs to 17 residues. V was cut by 1 base and J by 1 base, with 11 bases left in between. The germline CDR1 and CDR2 sequences are SGHTA and FQGTGA.

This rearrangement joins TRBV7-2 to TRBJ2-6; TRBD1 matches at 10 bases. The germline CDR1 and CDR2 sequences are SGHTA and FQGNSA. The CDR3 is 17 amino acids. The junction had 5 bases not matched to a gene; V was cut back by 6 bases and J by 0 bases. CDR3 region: CASRGTGVFSGANVLTF. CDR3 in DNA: TGTGCCAGCAGGGGGACAGGGGTCTTCTCTGGGGCCAACGTCCTGACTTTC.

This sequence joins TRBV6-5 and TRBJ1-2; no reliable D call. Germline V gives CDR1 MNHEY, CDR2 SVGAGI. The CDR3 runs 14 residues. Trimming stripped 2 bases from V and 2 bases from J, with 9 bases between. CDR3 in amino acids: CASSYTGWNYGYTF. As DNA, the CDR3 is TGTGCCAGCAGTTACACCGGGTGGAACTATGGCTACACCTTC.

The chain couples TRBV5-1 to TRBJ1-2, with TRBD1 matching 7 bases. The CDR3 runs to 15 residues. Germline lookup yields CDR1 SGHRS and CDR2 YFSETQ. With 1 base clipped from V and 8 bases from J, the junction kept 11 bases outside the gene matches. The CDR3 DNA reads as TGCGCCAGCAGCTTGTCCCCCCTGACAGGGTTGGGCTACACCTTC. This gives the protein CASSLSPLTGLGYTF. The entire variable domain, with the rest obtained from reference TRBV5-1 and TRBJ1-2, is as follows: KAGVTQTPRYLIKTRGQQVTLSCSPISGHRSVSWYQQTPGQGLQFLFEYFSETQRNKGNFPGRFSGRQFSNSRSEMNVSTLELGDSALYLCASSLSPLTGLGYTFGSGTRLTVV.